This entry features one T cell receptor (beta chain) sequence. The sample is drawn from a study of CD8 T cells in Susac syndrome. The germline V gene has CDR1 LGHDT and CDR2 YNNKEL (reference sequence). CDR3 length: 14 residues. The V and J ends lost 2 bases and 2 bases respectively, with 8 bases between them. The RNA, about 0.5 to 1 ug, was put through reverse transcription using random hexamers. By means of immunoSEQ multiplex PCR, TCR beta CDR3 spanning 54 Vbeta and 13 Jbeta underwent amplification. TCRdb reprocessed the immunoSEQ multiplex PCR reads via MiXCR and lists one record per CDR3 protein. Here the sample spans 210,000 or so distinct CDR3 sequences, roughly 92% being singletons.

Material for sequencing was CD8+ T cells from PBMCs. V is TRBV3-1 and J is TRBJ2-3; D gene unclear. This TCR came from a human donor with multiple sclerosis. The CDR3 reads CASSQLAATDTQYF. In DNA, the CDR3 is TGTGCCAGCAGCCAACTGGCGGCCACAGATACGCAGTATTTT.